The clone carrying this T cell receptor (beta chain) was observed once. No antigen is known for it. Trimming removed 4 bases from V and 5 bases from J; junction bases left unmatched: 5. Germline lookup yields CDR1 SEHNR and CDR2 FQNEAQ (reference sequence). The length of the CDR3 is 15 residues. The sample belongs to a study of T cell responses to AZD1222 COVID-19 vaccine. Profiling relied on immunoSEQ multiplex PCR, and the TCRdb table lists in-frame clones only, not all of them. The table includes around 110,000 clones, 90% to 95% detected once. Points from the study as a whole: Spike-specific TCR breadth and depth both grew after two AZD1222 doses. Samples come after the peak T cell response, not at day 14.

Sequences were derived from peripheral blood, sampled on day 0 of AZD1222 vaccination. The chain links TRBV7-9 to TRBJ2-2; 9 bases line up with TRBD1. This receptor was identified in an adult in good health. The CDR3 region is CASSSQGAITGELFF. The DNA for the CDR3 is TGTGCCAGCAGCTCACAGGGGGCGATTACCGGGGAGCTGTTTTTT.